These T cell receptor beta chains were read from a single sample in a study of blood T cell repertoires in COVID-19. Repertoires were generated with immunoSEQ multiplex PCR, while TCRdb's copy carries only in-frame clones and drops some. The sample consists of some 350,000 clones, about 90% of them appearing once. The sequencing sample was made of PBMCs or T cells enriched from blood (not recorded which). These TCRs come from a woman aged 25-40 years who had recovered from COVID-19. Both conserved end residues are part of each CDR3. D genes are given only for firm matches. Clone size is not always given. Where it is, it says once, few, many or a class for expanded clones.

CDR3aa: CASSIVWANQETQYF
CDR3nt: TGTGCCAGTAGTATAGTTTGGGCTAACCAAGAGACCCAGTACTTC
len: 15
d_gene: NA
abundance: NA
j_gene: TRBJ2-5
v_gene: TRBV19

CDR3aa: CSVDTSRGETQYF
CDR3nt: TGCAGCGTTGATACTAGCCGAGGGGAGACCCAGTACTTC
len: 13
d_gene: NA
abundance: NA
j_gene: TRBJ2-5
v_gene: TRBV29-1

CDR3aa: CASSRTGENSPLHF
CDR3nt: TGTGCCAGTAGTCGGACAGGGGAAAATTCACCCCTCCACTTT
len: 14
d_gene: TRBD1
abundance: once
j_gene: TRBJ1-6
v_gene: TRBV19

CDR3aa: CASSPEGGSGGQETQYF
CDR3nt: TGTGCCAGCAGCCCCGAAGGGGGTAGCGGGGGACAAGAGACCCAGTACTTC
len: 17
d_gene: TRBD2
abundance: NA
j_gene: TRBJ2-5
v_gene: TRBV3-1/TRBV3-2

CDR3aa: CASTYTVGTDTQYF
CDR3nt: TGCGCCAGCACTTACACAGTGGGCACAGATACGCAGTATTTT
len: 14
d_gene: NA
abundance: NA
j_gene: TRBJ2-3
v_gene: TRBV5-1

CDR3aa: CASSPALAGGPDTQYF
CDR3nt: TGTGCCAGCTCACCCGCCCTAGCGGGGGGGCCAGATACGCAGTATTTT
len: 16
d_gene: TRBD2
abundance: NA
j_gene: TRBJ2-3
v_gene: TRBV18

CDR3aa: CSVVNRADYEQYF
CDR3nt: TGCAGCGTTGTAAACAGGGCTGACTACGAGCAGTACTTC
len: 13
d_gene: NA
abundance: NA
j_gene: TRBJ2-7
v_gene: TRBV29-1

CDR3aa: CATSDFGEYSGNTIYF
CDR3nt: TGTGCCACCAGTGATTTTGGGGAGTACTCTGGAAACACCATATATTTT
len: 16
d_gene: NA
abundance: NA
j_gene: TRBJ1-3
v_gene: TRBV24-1

CDR3aa: CASSLAAQGAYEQYF
CDR3nt: TGCGCCAGCAGCTTGGCTGCACAGGGGGCATACGAGCAGTACTTC
len: 15
d_gene: TRBD1
abundance: NA
j_gene: TRBJ2-7
v_gene: TRBV5-1

CDR3aa: CASSPGTASGNTIYF
CDR3nt: TGCGCCAGCAGCCCGGGGACAGCCTCTGGAAACACCATATATTTT
len: 15
d_gene: TRBD1
abundance: NA
j_gene: TRBJ1-3
v_gene: TRBV5-1

CDR3aa: CASSLAGLGNSPLHF
CDR3nt: TGCGCCAGCAGCTTGGCCGGGTTAGGTAATTCACCCCTCCACTTT
len: 15
d_gene: NA
abundance: few
j_gene: TRBJ1-6
v_gene: TRBV5-1

CDR3aa: CASSFSQRDPYEQYF
CDR3nt: TGTGCCAGCAGTTTCTCCCAGCGGGACCCCTACGAGCAGTACTTC
len: 15
d_gene: TRBD2
abundance: NA
j_gene: TRBJ2-7
v_gene: TRBV27

CDR3aa: CASSLVAGGDNEQFF
CDR3nt: TGTGCCAGCAGCTTAGTAGCGGGAGGTGACAATGAGCAGTTCTTC
len: 15
d_gene: TRBD2
abundance: NA
j_gene: TRBJ2-1
v_gene: TRBV7-8

CDR3aa: CASSAGTFTDTQYF
CDR3nt: TGTGCCAGCAGCGCGGGGACTTTCACAGATACGCAGTATTTT
len: 14
d_gene: NA
abundance: NA
j_gene: TRBJ2-3
v_gene: TRBV3-1/TRBV3-2